These 22 T cell receptor beta chains were sequenced from one sample in a study of T cell repertoires in cytomegalovirus infection. TCRdb fed the reads into MiXCR, producing one record per CDR3 protein. Of a few hundred thousand distinct CDR3 sequences listed, around 40% are singletons. The antigens these receptors bind are not known. The input for sequencing was cultured PBMCs, taken from culture after CMV antigen stimulation. The origin of the receptors is a human donor in good health (CMV status not recorded). Some clones in this sample may be carry-over from other donors' samples.

The chain couples TRBV7-9 to TRBJ2-3; 14 bases are a match to TRBD2. With 1 base clipped from V and 7 bases from J, the junction kept 22 bases outside the gene matches. Germline-derived CDR1 and CDR2 are SEHNR and FQNEAQ (reference sequence). The CDR3 has 22 residues. Written as DNA, the CDR3 is TGTGCCAGCAGCTTAGACTCGTCCGGGACTAGCGGGAGATGGCCGCGGACGTATACGCAGTATTTT. It codes for CASSLDSSGTSGRWPRTYTQYF.

In its sample, this clonotype was seen many times. This chain connects TRBV7-8 to TRBJ2-3, with 7 positions matching TRBD1. Germline V gene sequence: CDR1 SGHVS, CDR2 FQNEAQ. This CDR3 comprises 14 residues. V lost 4 bases, J lost 2 bases, and 3 bases stayed unmatched. The CDR3, as DNA: TGTGCCAGCAGCTGGGACAGATTCACAGATACGCAGTATTTT. This gives the protein CASSWDRFTDTQYF.

This chain links TRBV4-3 with TRBJ2-4, with 7 positions matching TRBD2. From germline, CDR1 is LGHNA and CDR2 YSLEER. CDR3 length: 16 amino acids. The V segment lost 1 base and the J segment 8 bases; nucleotides outside the gene matches: 11. This CDR3 is CASSQGHGREMDIQYF. The CDR3 bases are TGCGCCAGCAGCCAAGGGCATGGGCGGGAGATGGACATTCAGTACTTC.

This chain joins TRBV10-2 and TRBJ2-3, with D possibly being TRBD2 (6 bases). Per the germline V gene, CDR1 is WSHSY and CDR2 is SAAADI. The CDR3 contains 15 residues. V lost 4 bases and J 6 bases, leaving 17 bases between the germline ends. The CDR3 region has the DNA TGCGCCAGCAGTGCCGTAGCGGCCCGGGTGGATACGCAGTATTTT. Amino acids: CASSAVAARVDTQYF.

The V call is TRBV19, the J call TRBJ2-1; possibly TRBD2 for D (5 bases). Looked up from germline, CDR1 is LNHDA and CDR2 is SQIVND (reference sequence). Deletions cut 4 bases from V and 4 bases from J, with 11 bases between. CDR3 length: 14 residues. The CDR3 DNA sequence: TGTGCCAGTAGTACGTTGCGGGCATACAATGAGCAGTTCTTC. Translation gives CASSTLRAYNEQFF.

The chain joins TRBV4-1 to TRBJ2-1; 10 bases match TRBD1. Germline assignment: CDR1 MGHRA and CDR2 YSYEKL. The CDR3 contains 14 residues. J lost 8 bases, V lost 5 bases, and 6 bases had no gene match. CDR3 sequence (DNA): TGCGCCAGCAGCTATTCCGGGACAGGGGATGAGCAGTTCTTC. Its protein product is CASSYSGTGDEQFF.

The J gene is TRBJ1-1, the V gene TRBV20-1; 8 bases map to TRBD1. The length of the CDR3 is 15 residues. Losses at the gene ends were 0 bases for V and 3 bases for J; bases not matched to a gene: 6. Germline-derived CDR1 and CDR2 are DFQATT and SNEGSKA (reference sequence). The CDR3, as DNA: TGCAGTGCTAGAGATCCCAGGGGGCTCCACACTGAAGCTTTCTTT. Translated: CSARDPRGLHTEAFF.

The V gene is TRBV5-5, the J gene TRBJ2-5; TRBD2 matches 9 bases. J was trimmed by 1 base and V by 1 base; bases with no gene match: 5. This CDR3 spans 16 amino acids. Germline V lookup: CDR1 SGHKS, CDR2 YYEKEE (reference sequence). The DNA of the CDR3 is TGTGCCAGCAGCTTGCGGCGGCGGGGGGGCCAAGAGACCCAGTACTTC. Protein sequence: CASSLRRRGGQETQYF.

The chain joins TRBV2 to TRBJ2-3; D not resolved. The CDR3 length is 16 residues. Between the trimmed V and J ends, which lost 4 bases and 0 bases, there was a span of 14 bases. Germline V gene data show CDR1 as SNHLY and CDR2 as FYNNEI. CDR3 in DNA: TGTGCCAGCAGTGGTGCGATAGCTCCTAGCACAGATACGCAGTATTTT. This translates into CASSGAIAPSTDTQYF.

This clonotype was seen more than once but under ten times. The rearrangement links TRBV4-1 to TRBJ2-7; D gene unclear. Germline V gene sequence: CDR1 MGHRA, CDR2 YSYEKL. This CDR3 is built from 14 residues. Trimming shortened V by 1 base and J by 6 bases, and 13 bases separated the two germline ends. The CDR3 nucleotides read TGCGCCAGCAGCCAAGCTTCAAGCGTTGGCGAGCAGTACTTC. Protein: CASSQASSVGEQYF.

The chain uses TRBV11-2 and TRBJ2-5, with D uncertain. Trimming removed 11 bases at V and 3 bases at J, with 13 bases between. The germline gives CDR1 SGHAT, CDR2 FQNNGV. CDR3 length: 12 residues. The CDR3 bases are TGTGCCGCAGATTTTGGCGAAGAGACCCAGTACTTC. It specifies CAADFGEETQYF.

This clonotype was seen only a few times. This chain links TRBV7-6 with TRBJ1-1; D gene ambiguous. Germline CDR1 and CDR2: SGHVS and FNYEAQ. V was cut by 5 bases and J by 6 bases, with 13 bases left in between. The CDR3 covers 13 residues. CDR3 in DNA: TGTGCCAGCAGCCCCCGGAGTAGGGCTGAAGCTTTCTTT. It codes for CASSPRSRAEAFF.

The chain has TRBV7-9 and TRBJ2-1, with 7 bases lining up with TRBD1. CDR3 length equals 16 residues. Per the germline V gene, CDR1 is SEHNR and CDR2 is FQNEAQ (reference sequence). With V trimmed by 5 bases and J by 5 bases, 12 bases remained unmatched. This CDR3 reads CASSTARADRDNEQFF. The CDR3 DNA reads as TGTGCCAGCAGCACGGCCCGAGCCGACAGGGACAATGAGCAGTTCTTC.

This clonotype showed up just a few times. The genes are TRBV5-6 and TRBJ1-3, with D unclear. This CDR3 has 14 amino acids. V lost 2 bases to trimming and J lost 0 bases, with 6 bases between them. Germline V lookup: CDR1 SGHDT, CDR2 YYEEEE. CDR3 sequence reads: CASSFDYSGNTIYF. The CDR3 nucleotides read TGTGCCAGCAGCTTTGACTACTCTGGAAACACCATATATTTT. Combining the CDR3 with reference TRBV5-6 and TRBJ1-3 gives the whole variable domain DAGVTQSPTHLIKTRGQQVTLRCSPKSGHDTVSWYQQALGQGPQFIFQYYEEEERQRGNFPDRFSGHQFPNYSSELNVNALLLGDSALYLCASSFDYSGNTIYFGEGSWLTVV.

A few counts support this clonotype. The V call is TRBV7-2, the J call TRBJ2-7; D is tentatively TRBD1 or TRBD2 (5 bases each). The CDR3 covers 15 residues. CDR1 and CDR2 from the germline V gene are SGHTA and FQGNSA. Trimming pared 9 bases from V and 2 bases from J, leaving 20 bases between. CDR3 loop: CASRSWRGDPYEQYF. CDR3 coding DNA: TGTGCCAGTCGCAGTTGGCGAGGGGACCCCTACGAGCAGTACTTC. Variable domain in full (rest from reference TRBV7-2 and TRBJ2-7): GAGVSQSPSNKVTEKGKDVELRCDPISGHTALYWYRQSLGQGLEFLIYFQGNSAPDKSGLPSDRFSAERTGGSVSTLTIQRTQQEDSAVYLCASRSWRGDPYEQYFGPGTRLTVT.

The chain combines TRBV7-9 with TRBJ1-4; 8 nucleotides line up with TRBD1. CDR3 length equals 14 residues. Looked up from germline, CDR1 is SEHNR and CDR2 is FQNEAQ (reference sequence). Trimming cost V 5 bases and J 4 bases; bases outside gene matches: 3. Here the CDR3 reads CASSHGQGNEKLFF. The CDR3 region has the DNA TGTGCCAGCAGCCACGGACAGGGTAATGAAAAACTGTTTTTT.

This rearrangement joins TRBV18 to TRBJ1-2; TRBD1 matches 7 bases. The CDR3 totals 14 residues. Trimming removed 6 bases from V and 4 bases from J; junction bases left unmatched: 8. Germline V gene lookup returns CDR1 KGHSH and CDR2 LQKENI. For the CDR3, the DNA is TGTGCCAGCTCGTCGACAGGGTTGCGCTATGGCTACACCTTC. Encoded protein: CASSSTGLRYGYTF.

The table lists this clonotype with a few counts. The genes are TRBV7-9 and TRBJ2-1; D gene ambiguous. CDR1 SEHNR and CDR2 FQNEAQ come from the germline V gene (reference sequence). Trimming took off 4 bases at V and 10 bases at J, with 14 bases between the two ends. CDR3 size: 13 residues. The CDR3 region is CASSSPLRKEQFF. In nucleotides, the CDR3 is TGTGCCAGCAGCTCCCCTCTTAGGAAGGAGCAGTTCTTC.

This clonotype occurred a few times. The rearrangement links TRBV2 to TRBJ2-3; D is possibly TRBD2 (5 bases). This CDR3 region has 13 residues. V lost 7 bases and J lost 4, with 12 bases in between. Germline V gene sequence: CDR1 SNHLY, CDR2 FYNNEI. The CDR3 spells CASMEDYSDTQYF. The CDR3 coding sequence is TGTGCCAGCATGGAAGACTACTCAGATACGCAGTATTTT.

The J gene is TRBJ1-1, the V gene TRBV5-1, with TRBD1 as a possible D gene (6 bases). The CDR3 is 14 residues long. Germline V gene lookup returns CDR1 SGHRS and CDR2 YFSETQ. Between the trimmed V and J ends, which lost 4 bases and 3 bases, there was a span of 13 bases. CDR3 sequence: CASSIRGGHTEAFF. DNA of the CDR3: TGCGCCAGCAGCATCAGGGGCGGGCACACTGAAGCTTTCTTT.

This clonotype was observed a handful of times. The gene calls are TRBV20-1 and TRBJ2-7, with 9 positions matching TRBD1. The germline CDR1 and CDR2 sequences are DFQATT and SNEGSKA (reference sequence). This CDR3 has 15 residues. Trimming cost V 0 bases and J 3 bases; bases outside gene matches: 6. The chain's CDR3 is CSARDSGQGRYEQYF. The CDR3 nucleotides are TGCAGTGCTAGAGATTCGGGACAGGGCCGCTACGAGCAGTACTTC.

This chain joins TRBV7-2 and TRBJ2-5; 14 bases match TRBD2. The germline V gene has CDR1 SGHTA and CDR2 FQGNSA. The CDR3 loop spans 17 amino acids. The J segment lost 5 bases and the V segment lost 5 bases, leaving 10 bases of the junction unmatched. CDR3 sequence: CASSTGTSGSIVETQYF. The CDR3 bases are TGTGCCAGCAGCACCGGGACTAGCGGGAGTATCGTTGAGACCCAGTACTTC.